The TCR beta chain under discussion was sequenced for a study of identical twins. Germline assignment: CDR1 ENHRY and CDR2 SYGVKD. There are 16 residues in the CDR3. Trimming cost V 1 base and J 6 bases; bases outside gene matches: 6. One entry per CDR3 protein, called by TCRdb with MiXCR from the 5' RACE reads. The top ten clones hold 0.44% of a sample with approximately 500,000 distinct CDR3 sequences, over 12% of them seen once. In addition, the sample was reused for a study of yellow fever vaccine responses in identical twins.

This rearrangement joins TRBV10-3 to TRBJ2-2; TRBD1 aligns across 9 bases. This sequence originates from a woman aged 18 to 35 in good health. The sequenced material came from CD4+ T cells sorted from blood. The CDR3 here is CAISELPWTGAGELFF. In DNA, the CDR3 is TGTGCCATCAGTGAGTTACCTTGGACAGGGGCCGGGGAGCTGTTTTTT.